This is a list of T cell receptor beta chains from one sample in a study of blood T cells in healthy people across ages. TCRdb re-analysed the 5' RACE reads in MiXCR, keeping a single row per CDR3 protein. The profile shows about 1,400,000 distinct CDR3 sequences, 42% of them singletons. The sequenced material came from blood. These receptors were collected from a woman under 30 in good health. Each CDR3 is given with its conserved first and last residue. A D gene is named only where the DNA matches it firmly. Clone sizes are given selectively: once, few, many, or a class where the clone is expanded.

d_gene: .; len: 13; v_gene: TRBV28; j_gene: TRBJ1-2; abundance: .; CDR3nt: TGTGCCGGCAGTCCTTACGGACAGTCCGGCTACACCTTC; CDR3aa: CAGSPYGQSGYTF
d_gene: TRBD2; len: 17; v_gene: TRBV9; j_gene: TRBJ2-3; abundance: few; CDR3nt: TGTGCCAGCAGCGTAGTAAGTAGCGGGGTCGGCACAGATACGCAGTATTTT; CDR3aa: CASSVVSSGVGTDTQYF
d_gene: .; len: 18; v_gene: TRBV7-9; j_gene: TRBJ2-6; abundance: .; CDR3nt: TGTGCCAGCAGCTTCCCTCCCGTCGAGGCCACTGGGGCCAACGTCCCGACTTTC; CDR3aa: CASSFPPVEATGANVPTF
d_gene: TRBD1; len: 14; v_gene: TRBV7-9; j_gene: TRBJ2-7; abundance: few; CDR3nt: TGTGCCAGCAGCCCCGCCGGACAGGCCTACGAGCAGTACTTC; CDR3aa: CASSPAGQAYEQYF
d_gene: .; len: 14; v_gene: TRBV4-1; j_gene: TRBJ1-2; abundance: .; CDR3nt: TGCGCCAGCAGCCAAGTATTTGAGTTTTATGGCTACACCTTC; CDR3aa: CASSQVFEFYGYTF
d_gene: TRBD1; len: 15; v_gene: TRBV12-3/TRBV12-4; j_gene: TRBJ1-5; abundance: few; CDR3nt: TGTGCCAGCAGGCGGACAGGGGATGGAAATCAGCCCCAGCATTTT; CDR3aa: CASRRTGDGNQPQHF
d_gene: .; len: 15; v_gene: TRBV24-1; j_gene: TRBJ2-1; abundance: .; CDR3nt: TGTGCCACCAGTGATCCCAGGGGTTCAAGAGATGAGCAGTTCTTC; CDR3aa: CATSDPRGSRDEQFF
d_gene: TRBD2; len: 13; v_gene: TRBV18; j_gene: TRBJ2-7; abundance: few; CDR3nt: TGTGCCAGCTCACCACCGGCGGGGGTTGAGCAGTACTTC; CDR3aa: CASSPPAGVEQYF
d_gene: TRBD1; len: 13; v_gene: TRBV6-2/TRBV6-3; j_gene: TRBJ2-3; abundance: .; CDR3nt: TGTGCCACCCAAGGACAGGCCCAAGATACGCAGTATTTT; CDR3aa: CATQGQAQDTQYF
d_gene: .; len: 12; v_gene: TRBV24-1; j_gene: TRBJ2-1; abundance: .; CDR3nt: TGTGCCACCAGTGAACAGGGAACTGAGCAGTTCTTC; CDR3aa: CATSEQGTEQFF
d_gene: .; len: 13; v_gene: TRBV20-1; j_gene: TRBJ1-2; abundance: .; CDR3nt: TGCAGTGCTAGAGATCCGAGGGCCTATGGCTACACCTTC; CDR3aa: CSARDPRAYGYTF
d_gene: .; len: 14; v_gene: TRBV28; j_gene: TRBJ1-2; abundance: few; CDR3nt: TGTGCCAGCAGTCCAGACGGGCCCAACTATGGCTACACCTTC; CDR3aa: CASSPDGPNYGYTF
d_gene: .; len: 15; v_gene: TRBV12-3/TRBV12-4; j_gene: TRBJ1-4; abundance: .; CDR3nt: TGTGCCAGCAGTCCATCAAACGGGATTAATGAAAAACTGTTTTTT; CDR3aa: CASSPSNGINEKLFF
d_gene: .; len: 13; v_gene: TRBV10-3; j_gene: TRBJ1-5; abundance: few; CDR3nt: TGTGCCGGCAGGGCGGATAGCAATCAGCCCCAGCATTTT; CDR3aa: CAGRADSNQPQHF
d_gene: TRBD2; len: 20; v_gene: TRBV4-2; j_gene: TRBJ2-5; abundance: many; CDR3nt: TGTGCCAGCAGCCAAGATAATCCCTCTAGCGGGAGGTTAGCATACAATGAGCAGTACTTC; CDR3aa: CASSQDNPSSGRLAYNEQYF
d_gene: TRBD1; len: 16; v_gene: TRBV18; j_gene: TRBJ2-3; abundance: .; CDR3nt: TGTGCCAGCTCACCACGAGGACAGGCGAACACAGATACGCAGTATTTT; CDR3aa: CASSPRGQANTDTQYF
d_gene: .; len: 17; v_gene: TRBV30; j_gene: TRBJ1-6; abundance: .; CDR3nt: TGTGCCTGGAGGCGGCAGGCCGTTGGCACCTATAATTCACCCCTCCACTTT; CDR3aa: CAWRRQAVGTYNSPLHF
d_gene: .; len: 9; v_gene: TRBV29-1; j_gene: TRBJ2-1; abundance: .; CDR3nt: TGCAGCGGGGGCCGTGAGCAGTTCTTC; CDR3aa: CSGGREQFF
d_gene: .; len: 13; v_gene: TRBV6-5; j_gene: TRBJ2-7; abundance: .; CDR3nt: TGTGCCAGCAGTTACTCGATGGGAGACGAGCAGTACTTC; CDR3aa: CASSYSMGDEQYF
d_gene: .; len: 16; v_gene: TRBV20-1; j_gene: TRBJ1-6; abundance: few; CDR3nt: TGCAGTGCTCCCCGTATCTCTCTGGGGCATAATTCACCCCTCCACTTT; CDR3aa: CSAPRISLGHNSPLHF
d_gene: .; len: 16; v_gene: TRBV7-3; j_gene: TRBJ2-3; abundance: .; CDR3nt: TGTGCCAGCAGCTTAATAGGGGGAGCGGGGTTAGATACGCAGTATTTT; CDR3aa: CASSLIGGAGLDTQYF
d_gene: .; len: 12; v_gene: TRBV28; j_gene: TRBJ2-1; abundance: .; CDR3nt: TGTGCCAGCAGTTCCCAGCCAAATGAGCAGTTCTTC; CDR3aa: CASSSQPNEQFF
d_gene: .; len: 13; v_gene: TRBV4-1; j_gene: TRBJ2-1; abundance: few; CDR3nt: TGCGCCAGCAGCCAAGAAACGGGGAGTGAGCAGTTCTTC; CDR3aa: CASSQETGSEQFF
d_gene: TRBD2; len: 16; v_gene: TRBV6-5; j_gene: TRBJ2-1; abundance: few; CDR3nt: TGTGCCAGCAGATTAGAGACTAGCGGGATTGGGTATGAGCAGTTCTTC; CDR3aa: CASRLETSGIGYEQFF
d_gene: .; len: 15; v_gene: TRBV6-5; j_gene: TRBJ2-3; abundance: .; CDR3nt: TGTGCCAGCAGTTATGGAGGGCTGGGCACAGATACGCAGTATTTT; CDR3aa: CASSYGGLGTDTQYF
d_gene: TRBD1; len: 13; v_gene: TRBV7-8; j_gene: TRBJ1-2; abundance: .; CDR3nt: TGTGCCAGCACCAACGACAGGGCGGGCGGCTACACCTTC; CDR3aa: CASTNDRAGGYTF
d_gene: .; len: 14; v_gene: TRBV12-3/TRBV12-4; j_gene: TRBJ2-3; abundance: .; CDR3nt: TGTGCCAGCAGCTTCGGACAACTCACAGATACGCAGTATTTT; CDR3aa: CASSFGQLTDTQYF
d_gene: .; len: 14; v_gene: TRBV15; j_gene: TRBJ1-2; abundance: few; CDR3nt: TGTGCCACCAGTTGGGAGTCAGGGCTTAATGGCTACACCTTC; CDR3aa: CATSWESGLNGYTF
d_gene: .; len: 15; v_gene: TRBV20-1; j_gene: TRBJ1-1; abundance: .; CDR3nt: TGCAGTGCTAGGAAAGCGGATCAGGGTTTCACTGAAGCTTTCTTT; CDR3aa: CSARKADQGFTEAFF
d_gene: .; len: 15; v_gene: TRBV7-2; j_gene: TRBJ2-7; abundance: few; CDR3nt: TGTGCCAGCAGCTTAGTACAGGGACCAATCTACGAGCAGTACTTC; CDR3aa: CASSLVQGPIYEQYF
d_gene: TRBD2; len: 15; v_gene: TRBV12-3/TRBV12-4; j_gene: TRBJ2-3; abundance: .; CDR3nt: TGTGCCAGCAGTTCCACTAGCGGGCCATCAGATACGCAGTATTTT; CDR3aa: CASSSTSGPSDTQYF
d_gene: TRBD1; len: 15; v_gene: TRBV18; j_gene: TRBJ2-7; abundance: few; CDR3nt: TGTGCCAGCTCACCTGGACAGGGGGCTGGGTACGAGCAGTACTTC; CDR3aa: CASSPGQGAGYEQYF